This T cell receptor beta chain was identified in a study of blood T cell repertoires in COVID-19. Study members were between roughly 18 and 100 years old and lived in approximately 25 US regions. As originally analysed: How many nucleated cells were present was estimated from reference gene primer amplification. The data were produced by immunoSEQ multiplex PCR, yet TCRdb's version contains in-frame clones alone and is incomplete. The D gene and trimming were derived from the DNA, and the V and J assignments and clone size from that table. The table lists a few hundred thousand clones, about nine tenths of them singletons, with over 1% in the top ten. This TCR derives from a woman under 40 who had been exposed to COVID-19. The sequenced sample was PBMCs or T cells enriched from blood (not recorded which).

CDR3 nucleotides: TGTGCCAGTAGTATAGAGGACAGGGGAGTCGATCAGCCCCAGCATTTT. Translating it yields CASSIEDRGVDQPQHF. V gene TRBV19 combines with J gene TRBJ1-5; TRBD1 matches at 9 bases. The CDR3 totals 16 residues. Germline lookup yields CDR1 LNHDA and CDR2 SQIVND (reference sequence). V lost 0 bases, J lost 5 bases, and 5 bases stayed unmatched.